The 14 T cell receptor beta chains in this list originate from one sample, sequenced in a study of shared clonotypes between healthy human individuals. The repertoire was sequenced with immunoSEQ multiplex PCR; TCRdb's copy has only in-frame clones and lacks some. Altogether some 800,000 clones are present, more than 85% being singletons, with the ten largest covering 24%. CD45RO-negative, CCR7-positively selected cells formed the naive CD8 fraction, excluding terminally differentiated effector memory CD45RA+ cells. The sequenced sample consisted of naive CD8+ T cells sorted from blood. The receptors shown here come from a man between 25 and 39 years old in good health.

V is TRBV5-8 and J is TRBJ2-7; 7 bases are a match to TRBD1. Trimming cost V 7 bases and J 0 bases; bases outside gene matches: 10. Germline V lookup: CDR1 SGHTS, CDR2 YDEGEE. The CDR3 has 15 residues. The CDR3 is CASGIGQDLSYEQYF. The CDR3 nucleotides read TGTGCCAGCGGTATTGGACAGGACCTCTCCTACGAGCAGTACTTC.

The chain uses TRBV7-9 and TRBJ1-1; D not certain. CDR1 and CDR2 (germline): SEHNR, FQNEAQ (reference sequence). V dropped 2 bases and J dropped 6 bases, with 7 bases sitting between them. The CDR3 runs 12 residues. CDR3 sequence: CASSLLGSEAFF. Here the CDR3 DNA reads TGTGCCAGCAGCTTACTAGGTTCTGAAGCTTTCTTT.

The rearrangement links TRBV5-1 to TRBJ2-3; 7 positions match TRBD1. The germline gives CDR1 SGHRS, CDR2 YFSETQ. V gave up 7 bases and J gave up 6 bases; unmatched junction bases: 8. This CDR3 contains 13 residues. Written as DNA, the CDR3 is TGCGCCAGCCGACAGGGCCAGGCGGATACGCAGTATTTT. Protein product: CASRQGQADTQYF.

The V gene is TRBV27, the J gene TRBJ2-1, with 9 bases aligning to TRBD2. The trim removed 5 bases at V and 12 bases at J, leaving 20 bases unmatched. Looked up from germline, CDR1 is MNHEY and CDR2 is SMNVEV (reference sequence). CDR3 length: 17 residues. The DNA of the CDR3 is TGTGCCAGCAGTATTTACGGGCTAGCGGGGACCCCTGTCGGGCAGTTCTTC. This gives the protein CASSIYGLAGTPVGQFF.

CDR3 nucleotides: TGTGCCAGCGGGACAGGGGGTATCTCGAACACTGAAGCTTTCTTT. As protein: CASGTGGISNTEAFF. The chain links TRBV7-9 to TRBJ1-1, with TRBD1 matching 11 bases. CDR1 is SEHNR and CDR2 is FQNEAQ in the germline V gene (reference sequence). The J segment lost 1 base and the V segment lost 8 bases, leaving 6 bases of the junction unmatched. CDR3 length: 15 amino acids.

This chain connects TRBV7-9 to TRBJ2-7; the D gene is possibly TRBD2 (5 bases). CDR3 length: 12 amino acids. The V gene's germline CDR1 is SEHNR and CDR2 FQNEAQ (reference sequence). The V end was cut by 5 bases, the J end by 3 bases, with 8 bases between. CDR3 amino acids: CASSPDYYEQYF. CDR3 sequence (DNA): TGTGCCAGCAGCCCTGACTACTACGAGCAGTACTTC.

The chain links TRBV29-1 to TRBJ1-2; 7 nucleotides line up with TRBD1. Germline CDR1 reads SQVTM; CDR2 reads ANQGSEA. The CDR3 has 11 amino acids. V was pared by 7 bases and J by 8 bases, with 7 bases of the junction left unmatched. The CDR3 DNA follows: TGCAGCGCCGACACAGGGGCCGGCTACACCTTC. Amino acid sequence: CSADTGAGYTF.

This chain joins TRBV5-6 and TRBJ2-5, with D possibly matching TRBD1 (6 bases). With 2 bases removed from V and 0 bases from J, the gap between germline ends came to 14 bases. Per germline, CDR1 SGHDT and CDR2 YYEEEE. The CDR3 spans 16 residues. In nucleotides, the CDR3 is TGTGCCAGCAGCTTTCGAAGGGGGTCAAACCAAGAGACCCAGTACTTC. Residues: CASSFRRGSNQETQYF.

The chain couples TRBV11-2 to TRBJ2-7; 10 nucleotides line up with TRBD1. This CDR3 has 15 residues. V shed 5 bases and J 2 bases; nucleotides not matched to a gene: 6. Germline CDR1 SGHAT, CDR2 FQNNGV. The CDR3 sequence: CASSLGTGVPYEQYF. The CDR3, as DNA: TGTGCCAGCAGCCTCGGGACAGGGGTCCCCTACGAGCAGTACTTC.

V and J are TRBV4-1 and TRBJ2-1; D is unresolved. Looked up from germline, CDR1 is MGHRA and CDR2 is YSYEKL. Between the trimmed V and J ends, which lost 1 base and 0 bases, there was a span of 13 bases. The length of the CDR3 is 17 residues. The CDR3 is CASSQGAEADSYNEQFF. The DNA of the CDR3 is TGCGCCAGCAGCCAAGGGGCCGAAGCCGACTCCTACAATGAGCAGTTCTTC.

The chain couples TRBV5-5 to TRBJ1-4, with TRBD1 identical over 10 bases. This CDR3 has 14 amino acids. The V gene end was trimmed by 4 bases and the J gene end by 6 bases; junction bases not matched to a gene: 3. The germline V gene encodes CDR1 SGHKS and CDR2 YYEKEE (reference sequence). The CDR3 sequence is CASSPGQGYEKLFF. CDR3 sequence (DNA): TGTGCCAGCAGCCCGGGACAGGGGTATGAAAAACTGTTTTTT.

The chain has TRBV5-1 and TRBJ2-3; possibly TRBD2 for D (6 bases). Germline CDR1 SGHRS, CDR2 YFSETQ. The germline V and J ends were trimmed by 2 bases and 0 bases, with 13 bases remaining between them. The CDR3 consists of 16 residues. Written as DNA, the CDR3 is TGCGCCAGCAGCTTCCTAGGAGGGAGTAGCACAGATACGCAGTATTTT. It translates to CASSFLGGSSTDTQYF.

J is TRBJ2-2 and V is TRBV7-6; 8 bases are a match to TRBD2. V gave up 0 bases and J gave up 6 bases; unmatched junction bases: 6. The CDR3 is 16 residues long. Germline CDR1 SGHVS, CDR2 FNYEAQ. CDR3 amino acids: CASSLAWSSGPGELFF. The CDR3 region has the DNA TGTGCCAGCAGCTTAGCGTGGTCTAGCGGGCCCGGGGAGCTGTTTTTT.

The chain is built from TRBV9 and TRBJ2-3, with D uncertain. The CDR3 is 12 amino acids. The germline V gene encodes CDR1 SGDLS and CDR2 YYNGEE. V lost 3 bases, J lost 4 bases, and 6 bases lay in between. For the CDR3, the DNA is TGTGCCAGCAGCGCTAGTTCAGATACGCAGTATTTT. Translation gives CASSASSDTQYF.